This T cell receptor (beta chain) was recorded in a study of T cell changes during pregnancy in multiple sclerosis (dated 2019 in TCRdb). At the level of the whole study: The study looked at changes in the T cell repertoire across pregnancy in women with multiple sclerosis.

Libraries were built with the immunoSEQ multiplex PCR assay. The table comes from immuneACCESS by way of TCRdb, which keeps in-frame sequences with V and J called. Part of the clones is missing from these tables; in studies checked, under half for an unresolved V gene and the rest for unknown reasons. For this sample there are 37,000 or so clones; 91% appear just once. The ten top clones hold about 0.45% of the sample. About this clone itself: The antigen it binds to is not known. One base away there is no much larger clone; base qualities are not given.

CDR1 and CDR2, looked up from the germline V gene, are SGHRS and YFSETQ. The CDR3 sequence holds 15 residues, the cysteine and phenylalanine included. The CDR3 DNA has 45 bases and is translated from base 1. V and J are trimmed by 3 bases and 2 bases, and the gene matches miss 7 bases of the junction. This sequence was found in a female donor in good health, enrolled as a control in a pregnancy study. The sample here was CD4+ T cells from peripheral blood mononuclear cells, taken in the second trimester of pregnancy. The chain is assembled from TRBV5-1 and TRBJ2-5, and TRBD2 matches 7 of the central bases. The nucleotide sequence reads TGCGCCAGCAGCTCACCCCAGGGACTACAAGAGACCCAGTACTTC. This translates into CASSSPQGLQETQYF.